These T cell receptor beta chains were read from a single sample in a study of CD8+CD57+ T cells in acquired aplastic anemia. TCRdb re-analysed the reads in MiXCR, keeping a single row per CDR3 protein. The sample carries some 160,000 distinct CDR3 sequences, 40% to 60% recorded once. Specimen: sorted CD4+, CD8+, or CD8+CD57+ T cells (not recorded which) from PBMCs. The receptors stem from a human donor with aplastic anemia. Both conserved end residues are part of each CDR3. D genes are given only for firm matches. The size field is filled for only some rows; it gives once, few, many or a size class.

D	V	J	size	CDR3	DNA
TRBD1	TRBV12-5	TRBJ2-5	-	CASAPTWGQGPQETQYF	TGTGCTAGTGCCCCGACTTGGGGACAGGGACCCCAAGAGACCCAGTACTTC
-	TRBV9	TRBJ2-1	-	CASSPRVGFNEQFF	TGTGCCAGCAGCCCCCGGGTTGGGTTCAATGAGCAGTTCTTC
-	TRBV15	TRBJ1-6	-	CATCRPTFNSPLHF	TGTGCCACCTGCAGACCGACCTTTAATTCACCCCTCCACTTT
-	TRBV29-1	TRBJ2-7	-	CSVVGNSYEQYF	TGCAGCGTTGTCGGGAACTCCTACGAGCAGTACTTC
-	TRBV7-6	TRBJ2-5	once	CASSSAQETQYF	TGTGCCAGCAGCTCTGCCCAAGAGACCCAGTACTTC
-	TRBV20-1	TRBJ2-7	-	CSARDAHEQYF	TGCAGTGCGAGGGACGCCCACGAGCAGTACTTC
-	TRBV6-4	TRBJ1-5	-	CASSLTGGKGQPQHF	TGTGCCAGCAGTTTGACAGGAGGCAAAGGACAGCCCCAGCATTTT
-	TRBV29-1	TRBJ1-5	-	CSVVSGNQPQHF	TGCAGCGTTGTCTCAGGCAATCAGCCCCAGCATTTT
TRBD1	TRBV20-1	TRBJ2-7	many	CSAVWVTGGGYEQYF	TGCAGTGCGGTGTGGGTGACAGGGGGAGGGTACGAGCAGTACTTC
-	TRBV19	TRBJ2-5	-	CASSSQSTGGETQYF	TGTGCCAGTAGTTCCCAAAGCACAGGCGGGGAGACCCAGTACTTC
-	TRBV29-1	TRBJ1-1	-	CSAREWGTEAFF	TGCAGTGCTAGAGAATGGGGCACTGAAGCTTTCTTT
-	TRBV12-3/TRBV12-4	TRBJ1-1	few	CASSLGGASGAFF	TGTGCCAGCAGTTTGGGAGGGGCTAGTGGCGCTTTCTTT
-	TRBV4-2	TRBJ1-6	once	CASSQESRISPLHF	TGTGCCAGCAGCCAAGAGTCAAGGATATCACCCCTCCACTTT
-	TRBV7-2	TRBJ2-5	many	CASSPRRGSGLQETQYF	TGTGCCAGCAGCCCCCGGCGGGGTAGCGGTCTCCAAGAGACCCAGTACTTC
TRBD2	TRBV20-1	TRBJ2-1	many	CSARLAGGPGEQFF	TGCAGTGCTAGACTAGCGGGAGGGCCGGGTGAGCAGTTCTTC
TRBD1	TRBV18	TRBJ2-3	-	CASSPTGGADTQYF	TGTGCCAGCTCACCAACAGGGGGCGCAGATACGCAGTATTTT
-	TRBV9	TRBJ1-1	-	CARSVATGGYTEALF	TGTGCCCGCAGCGTAGCTACGGGTGGTTACACTGAAGCTCTCTTT
-	TRBV24-1	TRBJ2-3	once	CATSDRTSTDTQYF	TGTGCCACCAGTGACCGAACTAGCACAGATACGCAGTATTTT
-	TRBV29-1	TRBJ2-6	-	CSVEVDRANVLTF	TGCAGCGTTGAAGTTGACAGGGCCAACGTCCTGACTTTC
-	TRBV18	TRBJ1-6	once	CASSPGRDQPLHF	TGTGCCAGCTCACCCGGACGGGATCAGCCCCTCCACTTT
TRBD2	TRBV20-1	TRBJ2-2	many	CSARDPGEGNTGELFF	TGCAGTGCTAGAGATCCTGGGGAGGGGAACACCGGGGAGCTGTTTTTT
-	TRBV6-1	TRBJ2-1	few	CASSDPWQGGYNEQFF	TGTGCCAGCAGTGATCCCTGGCAGGGGGGATACAATGAGCAGTTCTTC
TRBD1	TRBV10-3	TRBJ1-6	-	CAIRGQGGSYNSPLHF	TGTGCCATCAGGGGACAGGGGGGATCCTATAATTCACCCCTCCACTTT
TRBD2	TRBV7-2	TRBJ2-7	-	CASSPLAGVYEQYF	TGTGCCAGCAGCCCACTAGCGGGAGTATACGAGCAGTACTTC
-	TRBV12-3/TRBV12-4	TRBJ2-5	once	CASRDTGRETQYF	TGTGCCAGCCGGGACACAGGCAGGGAGACCCAGTACTTC
-	TRBV19	TRBJ1-1	once	CVGCSGPSRNTEAFF	TGTGTCGGATGCAGCGGGCCATCACGGAACACTGAAGCTTTCTTT
TRBD1	TRBV2	TRBJ2-7	-	CASIAGTGTYEQYF	TGTGCCAGCATAGCAGGGACAGGGACCTACGAGCAGTACTTC
TRBD2	TRBV19	TRBJ2-7	many	CASSWGGGSNYEQYF	TGTGCCAGTAGTTGGGGGGGGGGGTCCAACTACGAGCAGTACTTC
TRBD1	TRBV25-1	TRBJ1-5	many	CASTPGTDSNQPQHF	TGTGCCAGCACCCCCGGGACAGATAGCAATCAGCCCCAGCATTTT
-	TRBV29-1	TRBJ1-2	few	CSLWETVVNGYTF	TGCAGCCTCTGGGAAACAGTAGTAAATGGCTACACCTTC
-	TRBV11-1	TRBJ2-7	-	CASSLALASSYEQYF	TGTGCCAGCAGCTTAGCGTTAGCGAGCTCCTACGAGCAGTACTTC
-	TRBV6-5	TRBJ2-7	many	CASSYSVGGTHEQYF	TGTGCCAGCAGTTACTCGGTTGGGGGGACTCACGAGCAGTACTTC
TRBD1	TRBV15	TRBJ2-7	-	CATSRRQGDYEQYF	TGTGCCACCAGCAGACGACAGGGCGACTACGAGCAGTACTTC
-	TRBV10-3	TRBJ2-2	many	CAIAGALAPGELFF	TGTGCCATCGCTGGCGCGCTTGCACCCGGGGAGCTGTTTTTT
TRBD1	TRBV19	TRBJ1-2	many	CASSIAGGEGDYGYTF	TGTGCCAGTAGTATCGCAGGGGGCGAAGGTGACTATGGCTACACCTTC
-	TRBV5-6	TRBJ2-1	-	CASSFLGSYNEQFF	TGTGCCAGCAGCTTCTTGGGTTCCTACAATGAGCAGTTCTTC
TRBD1	TRBV11-2	TRBJ2-6	-	CASSLRQGARGANVLTF	TGTGCCAGCAGCCTAAGACAGGGGGCCCGTGGGGCCAACGTCCTGACTTTC
TRBD1	TRBV10-3	TRBJ1-2	-	CAISGGTDYGYTF	TGTGCCATCAGTGGGGGGACAGACTATGGCTACACCTTC
-	TRBV7-2	TRBJ1-6	-	CASSSGVRSSPLHF	TGTGCCAGCAGCTCCGGCGTCCGTTCTTCACCCCTCCACTTT
-	TRBV27	TRBJ1-6	many	CASSLLGLLPGSPLHF	TGTGCCAGCAGTTTACTCGGCCTCCTTCCGGGTTCACCCCTCCACTTT
-	TRBV6-4	TRBJ1-1	many	CASSETRGNTEAFF	TGTGCCAGCAGTGAGACCCGAGGGAACACTGAAGCTTTCTTT
-	TRBV5-1	TRBJ2-1	-	CASSLALASYNEQFF	TGCGCCAGCAGCTTGGCTCTAGCCTCCTACAATGAGCAGTTCTTC
TRBD2	TRBV24-1	TRBJ2-2	-	CATSVELAGVNTGELFF	TGTGCCACCAGTGTCGAACTAGCGGGGGTAAACACCGGGGAGCTGTTTTTT